Below are 27 T cell receptor beta chains sequenced from a single sample in a study of CD8 T cells in ankylosing spondylitis. TCRdb independently ran MiXCR on the 5' RACE reads; one entry per CDR3 protein. The data hold 200,000 to 250,000 distinct CDR3 sequences, with roughly 10% observed a single time. Sequenced sample: blood, either unsorted or a sorted T cell fraction (not recorded which). These TCRs come from a male donor with ankylosing spondylitis or in good health (not recorded which).

The chain couples TRBV16 to TRBJ1-2; 7 bases agree with TRBD1. Looked up from germline, CDR1 is KGHSY and CDR2 is FQNENV. The length of the CDR3 is 16 residues. After removal of 5 bases from V and 4 bases from J, the junction contained 13 bases not matched to a gene. CDR3 DNA: TGTGCCAGCAGCGTCCAGCCGGGACAGCTTAGCTATGGCTACACCTTC. It codes for CASSVQPGQLSYGYTF.

The table lists this clonotype with a few counts. V usage is TRBV5-1 and J usage is TRBJ2-7; D may be TRBD2 (6 bases). Looked up from germline, CDR1 is SGHRS and CDR2 is YFSETQ. The CDR3 is 14 residues long. The ends were cut back, 4 bases at V and 0 bases at J, with 11 bases in the middle. The DNA of the CDR3 is TGCGCCAGCAGCCATCTGGGAGGCTCCTACGAGCAGTACTTC. Encoded protein: CASSHLGGSYEQYF.

This clonotype was seen a handful of times. The V and J genes are TRBV20-1 and TRBJ2-5; unclear D gene. This CDR3 region has 18 residues. V was trimmed by 2 bases and J by 4 bases, leaving 26 bases between them. Germline V gene sequence: CDR1 DFQATT, CDR2 SNEGSKA (reference sequence). This chain's CDR3 is CSARPYDGATLWGETQYF. Here the CDR3 DNA reads TGCAGTGCTAGACCATATGACGGCGCCACCCTCTGGGGAGAGACCCAGTACTTC.

This clonotype appeared a few times. The rearrangement links TRBV5-1 to TRBJ1-2, with a weak D call TRBD1 (5 bases). The V gene lost 7 bases and the J gene lost 7 bases, with 17 bases spanning the gap. The CDR3 runs to 13 residues. Germline V lookup: CDR1 SGHRS, CDR2 YFSETQ. The chain's CDR3 is CASFGGGVGGYTF. In DNA form, the CDR3 reads TGCGCCAGCTTCGGCGGGGGAGTGGGTGGCTACACCTTC.

The chain links TRBV9 to TRBJ1-6; maybe TRBD1 (6 bases). The V end lost 4 bases, the J end lost 11 bases, and 13 bases lay between the germline ends. This CDR3 spans 13 amino acids. Germline V gives CDR1 SGDLS, CDR2 YYNGEE. Here the CDR3 reads CASSPGGGAPLHF. CDR3 sequence (DNA): TGTGCCAGCAGCCCCGGAGGGGGAGCACCCCTCCACTTT. Complete variable domain (other parts from reference TRBV9 and TRBJ1-6): DSGVTQTPKHLITATGQRVTLRCSPRSGDLSVYWYQQSLDQGLQFLIQYYNGEERAKGNILERFSAQQFPDLHSELNLSSLELGDSALYFCASSPGGGAPLHFGNGTRLTVT.

This clonotype was seen at least ten times. V gene TRBV5-1 combines with J gene TRBJ2-7, with D possibly TRBD1 on 6 matching bases. The V end was cut by 5 bases, the J end by 2 bases, with 11 bases between. Germline values: CDR1 SGHRS, CDR2 YFSETQ. The CDR3 has 13 amino acids. The CDR3 DNA reads as TGCGCCAGCAGTACCGGACAGACCTACGAGCAGTACTTC. Translation: CASSTGQTYEQYF.

The chain carries TRBV4-1 and TRBJ1-1; D might be TRBD1 (5 bases). In germline, CDR1 is MGHRA, CDR2 YSYEKL. This CDR3 region has 15 residues. V lost 1 base to trimming and J lost 3 bases, with 12 bases between them. CDR3 loop: CASSQGSGGDTEAFF. Written as DNA, the CDR3 is TGCGCCAGCAGCCAAGGGTCGGGGGGGGACACTGAAGCTTTCTTT.

This clonotype was counted at least ten times. The V gene is TRBV3-1, the J gene TRBJ1-2, with D tentatively TRBD1 (6 bases). Looked up from germline, CDR1 is LGHDT and CDR2 is YNNKEL (reference sequence). V was cut by 4 bases and J by 7 bases, with 7 bases left in between. This CDR3 contains 11 residues. The CDR3 DNA is TGTGCCAGCAGCCGGGGGCCTGGCTACACCTTC. It is translated as CASSRGPGYTF. The whole variable domain, filled in from reference TRBV3-1 and TRBJ1-2, reads DTAVSQTPKYLVTQMGNDKSIKCEQNLGHDTMYWYKQDSKKFLKIMFSYNNKELIINETVPNRFSPKSPDKAHLNLHINSLELGDSAVYFCASSRGPGYTFGSGTRLTVV.

In this sample, this clonotype turned up many times. The chain employs TRBV12-3 or TRBV12-4 and TRBJ2-1; TRBD1 matches 8 bases. The CDR3 is made up of 16 amino acids. Trimming at V came to 6 bases and at J to 6 bases, leaving 13 bases not matched to a gene. CDR3 sequence reads: CASSPGDRLNVNEQFF. The CDR3 DNA sequence: TGTGCCAGCAGCCCCGGGGACAGGTTGAACGTCAATGAGCAGTTCTTC.

This clonotype was seen a few times. The chain recombines TRBV11-1 with TRBJ2-5, with TRBD2 matching over 14 bases. There are 18 residues in the CDR3. V shed 5 bases and J 0 bases; nucleotides not matched to a gene: 8. Germline-derived CDR1 and CDR2 are SGHAT and FQDESV (reference sequence). The CDR3 loop reads CASSVGTSGREYQETQYF. As DNA, the CDR3 is TGTGCCAGCAGCGTAGGGACTAGCGGGAGAGAGTACCAAGAGACCCAGTACTTC.

Only a few counts were recorded for this clonotype. The V and J genes are TRBV7-2 and TRBJ2-3, with TRBD1 identical over 9 bases. The V gene's germline CDR1 is SGHTA and CDR2 FQGNSA. Trimming at V came to 4 bases and at J to 3 bases, leaving 5 bases not matched to a gene. The CDR3 sequence is 15 residues long. The CDR3 protein is CASSSRQGGTDTQYF. CDR3 DNA sequence: TGTGCCAGCAGCTCGAGACAGGGGGGAACAGATACGCAGTATTTT.

The chain carries TRBV7-6 and TRBJ2-6; tentatively, D is TRBD2 (6 bases). Germline CDR1 SGHVS, CDR2 FNYEAQ. CDR3 length equals 19 residues. V lost 1 base, J lost 0 bases, and 16 bases lay in between. CDR3 DNA sequence: TGTGCCAGCAGCTTAGAGGTAGGCTCCGGGGGCTCTGGGGCCAACGTCCTGACTTTC. It yields the protein CASSLEVGSGGSGANVLTF.

This clonotype was counted at least ten times. The chain couples TRBV5-1 to TRBJ1-1, with 7 bases lining up with TRBD1. CDR1 is SGHRS, CDR2 YFSETQ, per germline. The CDR3 totals 15 residues. V shed 4 bases and J 3 bases; nucleotides not matched to a gene: 9. CDR3 amino acids: CASSKYRGGDTEAFF. The CDR3 region has the DNA TGCGCCAGCAGCAAATACAGGGGAGGGGACACTGAAGCTTTCTTT.

In its sample, this clonotype was seen many times. V gene TRBV7-2 combines with J gene TRBJ2-1; either TRBD1 or TRBD2 may supply D (5 bases each). This CDR3 region has 15 residues. Germline CDR1 is SGHTA and CDR2 is FQGNSA. V gave up 3 bases and J gave up 5 bases, with 14 bases separating them. The CDR3 DNA reads TGTGCCAGCAGCTTGACGAGGGGCGTTAACAATGAGCAGTTCTTC. Protein sequence: CASSLTRGVNNEQFF.

Many counts were recorded for this clonotype. This rearrangement joins TRBV20-1 to TRBJ2-3; D is unclear. Germline V gene lookup returns CDR1 DFQATT and CDR2 SNEGSKA (reference sequence). Trimming stripped 2 bases from V and 2 bases from J, with 11 bases between. The length of the CDR3 is 14 residues. The CDR3 loop is CSARSPGLTDTQYF. DNA for the CDR3: TGCAGTGCTAGAAGCCCGGGCCTCACAGATACGCAGTATTTT.

This clonotype was counted at least ten times. The rearrangement uses TRBV5-1 and TRBJ1-5; TRBD1 matches at 8 bases. The CDR3 covers 14 residues. V shed 4 bases, J shed 7 bases, and the junction held 7 bases outside the gene matches. Looked up from germline, CDR1 is SGHRS and CDR2 is YFSETQ. The CDR3, as DNA: TGCGCCAGCAGCCCGATGGACAGGGAGCAGCCCCAGCATTTT. This sequence encodes CASSPMDREQPQHF.

This clonotype was picked up many times. This chain connects TRBV11-2 to TRBJ2-1, with 8 bases fitting TRBD2. After removal of 1 base from V and 2 bases from J, the junction contained 4 bases not matched to a gene. The V gene's germline CDR1 is SGHAT and CDR2 FQNNGV. This CDR3 is 16 amino acids long. The CDR3 nucleotides read TGTGCCAGCAGCTTAGTGGCGGGAGGAACCTACAATGAGCAGTTCTTC. Translating gives CASSLVAGGTYNEQFF.

This clonotype was recorded many times. CDR3 sequence: CASSLLWDEQYF. In DNA form, the CDR3 reads TGTGCCAGCAGCCTCTTGTGGGACGAGCAGTACTTC. This chain joins TRBV7-8 and TRBJ2-7; D unclear. Trimming removed 5 bases from V and 5 bases from J, with 10 bases in between. CDR1 is SGHVS, CDR2 FQNEAQ, per germline. The CDR3 is 12 amino acids.

At least ten counts were recorded for this clonotype. The V gene is TRBV5-1, the J gene TRBJ2-5; 8 nucleotides match TRBD2. V shed 1 base and J 1 base; nucleotides not matched to a gene: 6. CDR1 is SGHRS, CDR2 YFSETQ, per germline. CDR3 length: 16 amino acids. The chain's CDR3 is CASSLIGGGFQETQYF. The CDR3 DNA reads as TGCGCCAGCAGCTTGATCGGGGGGGGCTTCCAAGAGACCCAGTACTTC.

The chain uses TRBV4-1 and TRBJ1-2; 8 positions agree with TRBD1. In germline, CDR1 is MGHRA, CDR2 YSYEKL. The CDR3 totals 15 residues. V lost 5 bases to trimming and J lost 6 bases; unmatched junction nucleotides: 11. The CDR3 coding sequence is TGCGCCAGCAGCTCTTGGACAGGGAGACGCGATGGCTACACCTTC. Protein product: CASSSWTGRRDGYTF.

This clonotype was seen at least ten times. CDR3 coding DNA: TGTGCCAGCTCACCCTCCAATGAAAAACTGTTTTTT. It specifies CASSPSNEKLFF. This chain links TRBV18 with TRBJ1-4; D ambiguous. This CDR3 has 12 residues. Germline CDR1 is KGHSH and CDR2 is LQKENI. V was cut by 3 bases and J by 5 bases, with 4 bases left in between.

The rearrangement joins TRBV2 to TRBJ2-3; no clear D. Trimming cost V 10 bases and J 1 base, with 12 bases left between them. Germline loops: CDR1 SNHLY, CDR2 FYNNEI. The CDR3 contains 13 residues. The DNA of the CDR3 is TGTGCCAACAGCCGGGTTGGCACAGATACGCAGTATTTT. Translating it yields CANSRVGTDTQYF.

This clonotype was picked up a small number of times. V usage is TRBV2 and J usage is TRBJ2-1, with TRBD2 matching 7 bases. With V trimmed by 10 bases and J by 3 bases, 9 bases remained unmatched. The CDR3 length is 14 residues. Germline values: CDR1 SNHLY, CDR2 FYNNEI. The CDR3 region is CATNAGGVYNEQFF. As DNA, the CDR3 is TGTGCCACCAACGCTGGGGGGGTCTACAATGAGCAGTTCTTC.

This clonotype was seen ten or more times. The J gene is TRBJ1-4, the V gene TRBV29-1; the D is unclear. The V end was cut by 2 bases, the J end by 2 bases, with 9 bases between. Germline V CDR1 and CDR2: SQVTM, ANQGSEA. The CDR3 covers 14 residues. CDR3 in amino acids: CSVETDGTNEKLFF. As DNA, the CDR3 is TGCAGCGTTGAAACCGACGGGACTAATGAAAAACTGTTTTTT.

In this sample, this clonotype turned up a few times. The chain is built from TRBV18 and TRBJ2-7; 9 bases align to TRBD2. Germline CDR1 KGHSH, CDR2 LQKENI. CDR3 length equals 16 residues. V lost 3 bases, J lost 3 bases, and 9 bases stayed unmatched. CDR3 DNA: TGTGCCAGCTCACCGGTAGCGGGGGAAGCCAACTACGAGCAGTACTTC. This translates into CASSPVAGEANYEQYF.

Many counts were recorded for this clonotype. CDR3 nucleotide sequence: TGCGCCAGCAGCCAAGAAAGGACTAGGCCCTACAATGAGCAGTTCTTC. Its translation is CASSQERTRPYNEQFF. V and J are TRBV4-1 and TRBJ2-1, with 7 bases matching TRBD2. CDR1 and CDR2 from the germline V gene are MGHRA and YSYEKL. The V segment lost 0 bases and the J segment 2 bases; nucleotides outside the gene matches: 4. The CDR3 totals 16 residues.

This chain joins TRBV7-6 and TRBJ1-2; no reliable D call. CDR1 is SGHVS, CDR2 FNYEAQ, per germline. Trimming took off 1 base at V and 0 bases at J, with 9 bases between the two ends. CDR3 length: 15 residues. CDR3 protein: CASSLGNRANYGYTF. The CDR3, as DNA: TGTGCCAGCAGCTTAGGGAACAGAGCTAACTATGGCTACACCTTC.